This entry describes one T cell receptor beta chain. Its antigen is as yet unknown. Profiled with immunoSEQ multiplex PCR; TCRdb holds only in-frame clones, not every one. The table includes approximately 130,000 clones, 70% to 90% detected once. V shed 0 bases, J shed 8 bases, and the junction held 9 bases outside the gene matches. Germline V lookup: CDR1 ENHRY, CDR2 SYGVKD. This CDR3 contains 16 residues. This sample was taken from a study of T cell responses to AZD1222 COVID-19 vaccine. Study-level points and caveats: Among those given AZD1222, only five to seven were seropositive at baseline. Dominant at 160-218 and 743-854, vaccine-associated CD4 TCRs also spanned spike. Spike-specific TCR breadth and depth were elevated following two AZD1222 doses. Repertoire sampling happened only post peak T cell response.

The V call is TRBV10-3, the J call TRBJ2-3; 9 nucleotides line up with TRBD1. This TCR was sampled from an adult who received the MenACWY meningococcal vaccine as a control. This specimen consisted of peripheral blood, obtained 28 days after the second dose of the MenACWY control vaccine. CDR3 DNA: TGTGCCATCAGTGAGTCGACAACAGGGGGCGAAGGTACGCAGTATTTT. Translating it yields CAISESTTGGEGTQYF.